This T cell receptor (beta chain) came from a study of shared clonotypes between healthy human individuals (TCRdb year 2020). General notes on the study: A few men and a couple of women, aged 18 to 49 years, made up the cohort. Between about 0.8 and 9 billion PBMCs per donor were obtained by leukapheresis. Libraries were prepared and TCR repertoires were sequenced by different laboratories using diverse techniques, in order to increase sequencing depth and limit assay-specific biases. For each donor, CD4 naive and CD4 memory were each run on three plates, CD8 naive on two plates, and CD8 memory on one plate. Blood TCR repertoires of five healthy adults were deeply sequenced to estimate repertoire size and the extent of clonotype sharing between individuals. General findings and caveats noted by the study authors: Because the study included only a small number of donors, the genetic and exposure-history diversity represented was limited. Compared with non-shared clonotypes, clonotypes shared by all four sorted-subset donors had higher generation probabilities. Sampling was limited to blood, and TCR repertoires in tissue likely differ from TCR repertoires in blood. Sharing across several donors was observed for about 5% of naive CD4, 3% to 3.5% of naive CD8, around 2.5% of memory CD4, and approximately 0.41% of memory CD8 clonotypes. Incomplete sequencing was indicated by rarefaction of sorted-subset datasets, despite the large sequencing depth. Pairwise subsampling led to the expectation that sequencing depth would affect the degree of clonotype sharing among donors. Estimated clonotype richness was generally larger for naive than for memory subsets.

Healthy HIV-negative adults with no recently reported acute infections or vaccinations were included as donors. All donors were Caucasian adults living in Nashville, Tennessee, USA. CD8 memory samples were composed of magnetically selected CD45RO+ cells combined with CCR7-negative CD45RA+ effector memory (TemRA) cells. Blood was collected by leukapheresis, and PBMCs were isolated by Ficoll-Histopaque density gradient centrifugation and then cryopreserved in liquid nitrogen vapor phase. Analytical flow cytometry was used to check the purity and quantity of each magnetically sorted T cell population. Genomic DNA was isolated from each sorted fraction and quantified by UV absorbance on a Nanodrop 2000c. Trimming costs V 8 bases and J 3 bases, and their ends lie 5 bases apart. Measured from the cysteine to the phenylalanine, the CDR3 is 10 residues long. Of the read, only the CDR3 DNA is kept; its 30 bases are in frame from base 1. CDR1 WSHSY and CDR2 SAAADI were looked up in the germline V gene.

Details on this clone: It has no known antigen specificity. No base-level quality is on record; no much larger clone is a single base apart.

Using the deep immunoSEQ assay, multiplex PCR amplified TCR CDR3 regions from genomic DNA. Extracted genomic DNA from each cell subset was spread evenly across all wells of several immunoSEQ 96-well plates, with each plate serving as a replicate. For sorted subsets, about 200 ng genomic DNA, equal to some 28,000 T cell genomes, was loaded into each replicate PCR. The purified libraries were quantified using a Qubit 3.0 fluorometer, sized with a Bioanalyzer 2100, and then quantified again using the KAPA Library Quantification kit. Every immunoSEQ 96-well plate was sequenced on a dedicated single-read 150-cycle Illumina NextSeq 550 flow cell. The study's own analysis went as follows. The immunoSEQ output contained only junctional sequences without quality scores, so filtering could not match that applied to full-length reads. Sequences were annotated with PyIR, a Python wrapper for IgBLAST v1.9, and V/J genes and CDR3 were assigned using IMGT germline references. Reads were filtered out if the reads had weak V/J assignments (E-value above 1e-6), no CDR3, stop codons, out-of-frame junctions, or ambiguous translated residues. V3J clonotypes were defined as sequences sharing the same inferred V gene, J gene, and CDR3 amino acid sequence. Percentage overlap between repertoires was calculated by dividing the number of shared unique clonotypes by the size of the smaller repertoire. Repertoire richness was assessed with RTK rarefaction, the Chao1 estimator, and Recon v2.1 estimates of unobserved clonotypes. Generation probabilities for all TCRbeta clonotypes obtained by the gDNA method from several donors were computed using OLGA. Entries here come from immuneACCESS through TCRdb and include only in-frame sequences with V and J called. Some clones fail to appear in such tables; in the studies checked, an unresolved V gene covers under half of the shortfall, and the cause of the remainder is unknown. V, J and clone size are taken as reported in that table, and D and trimming were inferred from the DNA itself. The table for this sample lists approximately 710,000 clones; roughly 88% of them were counted only once. About 34% of the sample is in the top ten clones.

The sequence joins TRBV10-2 to TRBJ2-7, with no confidently assigned D gene. Source material: memory CD8+ T cells from PBMCs. The intended sense of this specimen's cell subset or site label: CD45RO+ cells pooled with CCR7-negative TemRA cells. This receptor was identified in a young man in good health. Some clones in this sample may be carry-over from other donors' samples. The sequence in DNA is TGCGCCAGCTTCCGCTACGAGCAGTACTTC. This encodes CASFRYEQYF.